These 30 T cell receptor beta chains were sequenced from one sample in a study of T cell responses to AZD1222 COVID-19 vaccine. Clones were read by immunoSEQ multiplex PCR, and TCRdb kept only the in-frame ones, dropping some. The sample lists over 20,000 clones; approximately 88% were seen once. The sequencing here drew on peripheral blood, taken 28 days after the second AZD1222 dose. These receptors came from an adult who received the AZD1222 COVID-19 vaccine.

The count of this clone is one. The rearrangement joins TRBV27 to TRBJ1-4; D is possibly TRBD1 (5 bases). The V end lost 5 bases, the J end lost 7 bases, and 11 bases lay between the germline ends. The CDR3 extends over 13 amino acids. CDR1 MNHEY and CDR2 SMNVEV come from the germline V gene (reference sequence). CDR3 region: CASSRGVGEKLFF. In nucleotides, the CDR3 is TGTGCCAGCAGTAGAGGGGTCGGTGAAAAACTGTTTTTT.

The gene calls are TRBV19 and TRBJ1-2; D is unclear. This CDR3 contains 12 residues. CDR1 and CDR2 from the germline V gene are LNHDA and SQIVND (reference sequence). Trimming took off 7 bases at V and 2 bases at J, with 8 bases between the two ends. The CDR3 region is CASKSGNYGYTF. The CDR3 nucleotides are TGTGCCAGTAAATCAGGAAACTATGGCTACACCTTC.

Here the CDR3 DNA reads TGCAGTGCTAGTCCGGGCTGGAGGAACAATGAGCAGTTCTTC. Its translation is CSASPGWRNNEQFF. The chain recombines TRBV20-1 with TRBJ2-1, with D possibly matching TRBD2 (5 bases). Deletions cut 3 bases from V and 5 bases from J, with 14 bases between. The germline gives CDR1 DFQATT, CDR2 SNEGSKA (reference sequence). The CDR3 sequence is 14 residues long.

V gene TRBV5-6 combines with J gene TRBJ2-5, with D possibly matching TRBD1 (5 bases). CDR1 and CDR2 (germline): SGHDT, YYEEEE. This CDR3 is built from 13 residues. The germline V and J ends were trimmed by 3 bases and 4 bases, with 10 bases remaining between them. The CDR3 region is CASSWAGLETQYF. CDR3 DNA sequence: TGTGCCAGCAGCTGGGCAGGGTTAGAGACCCAGTACTTC.

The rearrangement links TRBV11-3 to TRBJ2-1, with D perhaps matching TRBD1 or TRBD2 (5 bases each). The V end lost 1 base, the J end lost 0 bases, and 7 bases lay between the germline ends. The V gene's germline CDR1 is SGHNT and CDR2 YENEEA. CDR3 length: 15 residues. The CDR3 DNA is TGTGCCAGCAGCTTAGTTGGGGGCTCCTACAATGAGCAGTTCTTC. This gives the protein CASSLVGGSYNEQFF. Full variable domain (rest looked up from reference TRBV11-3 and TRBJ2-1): EAGVVQSPRYKIIEKKQPVAFWCNPISGHNTLYWYLQNLGQGPELLIRYENEEAVDDSQLPKDRFSAERLKGVDSTLKIQPAELGDSAVYLCASSLVGGSYNEQFFGPGTRLTVL.

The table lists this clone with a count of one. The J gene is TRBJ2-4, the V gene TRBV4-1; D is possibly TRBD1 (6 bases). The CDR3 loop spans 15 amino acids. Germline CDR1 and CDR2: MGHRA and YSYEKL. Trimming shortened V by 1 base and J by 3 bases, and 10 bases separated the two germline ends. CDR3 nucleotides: TGCGCCAGCAGCCAAGCAGGGGTCGGCAAAAACATTCAGTACTTC. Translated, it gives CASSQAGVGKNIQYF.

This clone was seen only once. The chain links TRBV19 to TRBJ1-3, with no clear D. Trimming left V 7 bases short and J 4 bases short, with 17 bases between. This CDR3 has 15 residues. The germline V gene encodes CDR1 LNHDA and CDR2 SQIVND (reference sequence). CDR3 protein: CASISDQGGGNTIYF. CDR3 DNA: TGTGCCAGTATCTCGGACCAAGGTGGAGGAAACACCATATATTTT. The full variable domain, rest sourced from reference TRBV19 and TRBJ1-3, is DGGITQSPKYLFRKEGQNVTLSCEQNLNHDAMYWYRQDPGQGLRLIYYSQIVNDFQKGDIAEGYSVSREKKESFPLTVTSAQKNPTAFYLCASISDQGGGNTIYFGEGSWLTVV.

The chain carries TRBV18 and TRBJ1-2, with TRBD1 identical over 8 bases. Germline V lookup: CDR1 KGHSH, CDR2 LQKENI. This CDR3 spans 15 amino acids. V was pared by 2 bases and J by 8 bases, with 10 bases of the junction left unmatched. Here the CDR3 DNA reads TGTGCCAGCTCACCATCGACAGGGACAGGATGGGGCTACACCTTC. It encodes CASSPSTGTGWGYTF. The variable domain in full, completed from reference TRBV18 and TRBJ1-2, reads NAGVMQNPRHLVRRRGQEARLRCSPMKGHSHVYWYRQLPEEGLKFMVYLQKENIIDESGMPKERFSAEFPKEGPSILRIQQVVRGDSAAYFCASSPSTGTGWGYTFGSGTRLTVV.

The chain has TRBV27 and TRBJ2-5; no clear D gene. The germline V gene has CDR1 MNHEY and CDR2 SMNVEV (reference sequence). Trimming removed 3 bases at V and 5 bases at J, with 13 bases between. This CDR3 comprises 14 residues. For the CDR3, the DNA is TGTGCCAGCAGTTTGGCCGGTTTCGGGGAGACCCAGTACTTC. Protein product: CASSLAGFGETQYF.

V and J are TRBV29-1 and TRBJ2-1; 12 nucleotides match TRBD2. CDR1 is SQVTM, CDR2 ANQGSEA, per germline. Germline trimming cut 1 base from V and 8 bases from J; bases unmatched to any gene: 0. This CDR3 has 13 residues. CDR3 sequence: CSVEGLAGDEQFF. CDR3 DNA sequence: TGCAGCGTTGAAGGACTAGCGGGGGATGAGCAGTTCTTC.

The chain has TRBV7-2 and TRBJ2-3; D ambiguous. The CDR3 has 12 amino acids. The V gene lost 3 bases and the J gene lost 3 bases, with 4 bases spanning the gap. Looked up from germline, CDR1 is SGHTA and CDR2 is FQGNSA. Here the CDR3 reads CASSFSTDTQYF. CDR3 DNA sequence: TGTGCCAGCAGCTTTAGTACAGATACGCAGTATTTT.

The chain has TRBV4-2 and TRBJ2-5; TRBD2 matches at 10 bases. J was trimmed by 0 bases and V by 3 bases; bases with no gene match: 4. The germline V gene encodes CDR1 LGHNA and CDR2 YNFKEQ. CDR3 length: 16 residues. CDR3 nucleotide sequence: TGTGCCAGCAGCCAGAGTAGCGGGGGGTACCAAGAGACCCAGTACTTC. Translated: CASSQSSGGYQETQYF.

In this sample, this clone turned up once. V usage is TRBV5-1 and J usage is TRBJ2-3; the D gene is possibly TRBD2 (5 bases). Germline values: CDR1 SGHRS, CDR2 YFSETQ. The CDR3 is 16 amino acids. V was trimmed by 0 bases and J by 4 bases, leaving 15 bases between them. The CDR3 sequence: CASSLAPATRADTQYF. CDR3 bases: TGCGCCAGCAGCTTGGCCCCAGCCACGAGGGCAGATACGCAGTATTTT. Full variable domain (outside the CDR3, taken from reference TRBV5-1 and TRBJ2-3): KAGVTQTPRYLIKTRGQQVTLSCSPISGHRSVSWYQQTPGQGLQFLFEYFSETQRNKGNFPGRFSGRQFSNSRSEMNVSTLELGDSALYLCASSLAPATRADTQYFGPGTRLTVL.

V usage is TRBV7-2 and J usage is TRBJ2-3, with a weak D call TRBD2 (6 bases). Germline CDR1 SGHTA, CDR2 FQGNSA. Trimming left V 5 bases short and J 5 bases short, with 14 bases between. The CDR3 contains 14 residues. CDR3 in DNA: TGTGCCAGCAGCCCTCGTGGAGGGGTAGATACGCAGTATTTT. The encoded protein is CASSPRGGVDTQYF.

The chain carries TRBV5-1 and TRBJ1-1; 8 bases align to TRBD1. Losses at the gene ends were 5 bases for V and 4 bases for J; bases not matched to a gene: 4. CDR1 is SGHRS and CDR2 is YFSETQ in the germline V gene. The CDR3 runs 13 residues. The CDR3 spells CASRPGGSTEAFF. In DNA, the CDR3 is TGCGCCAGCAGACCAGGGGGCAGCACTGAAGCTTTCTTT.

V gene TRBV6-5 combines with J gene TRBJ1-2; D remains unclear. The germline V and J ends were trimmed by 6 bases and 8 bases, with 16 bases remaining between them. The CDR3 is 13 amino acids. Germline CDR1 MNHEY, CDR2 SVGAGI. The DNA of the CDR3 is TGTGCCAGCAGGCGTTCTTGGGGTCACGGCTACACCTTC. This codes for CASRRSWGHGYTF.

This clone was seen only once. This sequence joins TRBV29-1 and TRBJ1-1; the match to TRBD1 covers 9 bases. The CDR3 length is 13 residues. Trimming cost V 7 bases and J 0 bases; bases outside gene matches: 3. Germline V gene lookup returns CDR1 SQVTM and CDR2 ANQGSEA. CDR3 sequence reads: CSGTGGLNTEAFF. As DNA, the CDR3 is TGCAGCGGTACAGGGGGCCTGAACACTGAAGCTTTCTTT. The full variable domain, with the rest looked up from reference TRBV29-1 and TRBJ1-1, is SAVISQKPSRDICQRGTSLTIQCQVDSQVTMMFWYRQQPGQSLTLIATANQGSEATYESGFVIDKFPISRPNLTFSTLTVSNMSPEDSSIYLCSGTGGLNTEAFFGQGTRLTVV.

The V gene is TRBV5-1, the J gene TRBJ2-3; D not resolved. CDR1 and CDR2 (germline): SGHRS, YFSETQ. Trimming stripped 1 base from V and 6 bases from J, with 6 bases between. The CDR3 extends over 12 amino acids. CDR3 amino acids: CASSLMEDTQYF. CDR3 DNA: TGCGCCAGCAGCTTGATGGAGGATACGCAGTATTTT.

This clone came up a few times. The CDR3 region is CASSQEEGRSNQPQHF. The CDR3 region has the DNA TGTGCCAGCAGCCAAGAGGAGGGACGGTCCAATCAGCCCCAGCATTTT. The chain couples TRBV4-2 to TRBJ1-5, with TRBD1 as a possible D gene (5 bases). V shed 0 bases and J shed 3 bases, with 12 bases lying between them. Germline values: CDR1 LGHNA, CDR2 YNFKEQ. This CDR3 is 16 amino acids long.

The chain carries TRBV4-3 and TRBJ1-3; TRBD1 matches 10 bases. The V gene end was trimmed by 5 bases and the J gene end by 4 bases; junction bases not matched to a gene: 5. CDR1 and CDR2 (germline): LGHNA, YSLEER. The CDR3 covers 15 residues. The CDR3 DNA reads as TGCGCCAGCAGCGACAGGGGGCTAGGCGGAAACACCATATATTTT. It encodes CASSDRGLGGNTIYF.

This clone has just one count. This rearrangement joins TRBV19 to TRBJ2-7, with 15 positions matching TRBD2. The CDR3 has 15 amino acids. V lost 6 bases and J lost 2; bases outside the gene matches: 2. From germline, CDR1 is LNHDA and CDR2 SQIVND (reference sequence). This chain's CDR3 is CASSRTSGGAYEQYF. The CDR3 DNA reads TGTGCCAGTAGCCGGACTAGCGGGGGGGCCTACGAGCAGTACTTC.

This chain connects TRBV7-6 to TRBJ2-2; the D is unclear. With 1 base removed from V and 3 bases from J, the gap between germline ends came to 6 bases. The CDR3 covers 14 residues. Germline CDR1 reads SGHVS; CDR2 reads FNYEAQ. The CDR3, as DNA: TGTGCCAGCAGCTTAGAGTCTGACACCGGGGAGCTGTTTTTT. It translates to CASSLESDTGELFF.

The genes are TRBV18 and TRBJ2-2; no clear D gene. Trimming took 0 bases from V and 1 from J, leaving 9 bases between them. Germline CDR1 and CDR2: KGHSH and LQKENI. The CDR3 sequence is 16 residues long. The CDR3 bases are TGTGCCAGCTCACCACCTTTGTCAGGGAACACCGGGGAGCTGTTTTTT. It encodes CASSPPLSGNTGELFF.

The CDR3 is CASSSWGAGQETQYF. CDR3 nucleotides: TGTGCCAGCAGCTCATGGGGGGCGGGTCAAGAGACCCAGTACTTC. The J gene is TRBJ2-5, the V gene TRBV7-2; D is tentatively TRBD1 or TRBD2 (6 bases each). The V gene's germline CDR1 is SGHTA and CDR2 FQGNSA. The CDR3 runs 15 residues. With 4 bases removed from V and 2 bases from J, the gap between germline ends came to 14 bases.

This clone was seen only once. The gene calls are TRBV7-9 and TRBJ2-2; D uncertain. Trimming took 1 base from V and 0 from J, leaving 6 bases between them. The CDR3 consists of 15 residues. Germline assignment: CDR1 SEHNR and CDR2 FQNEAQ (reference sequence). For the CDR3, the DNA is TGTGCCAGCAGCTTAGTCGCTCCGAACACCGGGGAGCTGTTTTTT. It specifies CASSLVAPNTGELFF.

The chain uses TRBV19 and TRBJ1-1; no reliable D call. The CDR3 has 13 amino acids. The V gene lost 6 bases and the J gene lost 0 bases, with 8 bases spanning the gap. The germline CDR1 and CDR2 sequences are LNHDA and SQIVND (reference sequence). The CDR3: CASRTTVNTEAFF. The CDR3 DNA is TGTGCCAGTAGAACGACTGTGAACACTGAAGCTTTCTTT. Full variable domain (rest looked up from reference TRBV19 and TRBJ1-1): DGGITQSPKYLFRKEGQNVTLSCEQNLNHDAMYWYRQDPGQGLRLIYYSQIVNDFQKGDIAEGYSVSREKKESFPLTVTSAQKNPTAFYLCASRTTVNTEAFFGQGTRLTVV.

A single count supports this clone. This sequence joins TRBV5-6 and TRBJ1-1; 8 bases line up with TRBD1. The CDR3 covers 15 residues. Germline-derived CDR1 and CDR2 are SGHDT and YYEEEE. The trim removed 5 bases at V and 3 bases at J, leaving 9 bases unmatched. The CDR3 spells CASSFLQGVYTEAFF. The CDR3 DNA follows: TGTGCCAGCAGTTTTCTACAGGGGGTGTACACTGAAGCTTTCTTT.

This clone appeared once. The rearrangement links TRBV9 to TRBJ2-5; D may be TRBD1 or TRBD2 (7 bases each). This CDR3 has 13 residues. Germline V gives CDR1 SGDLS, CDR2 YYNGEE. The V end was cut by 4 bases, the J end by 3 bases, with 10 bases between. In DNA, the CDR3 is TGTGCCAGCAGCCAGGGGGGGGAAGAGACCCAGTACTTC. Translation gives CASSQGGEETQYF.

CDR3 in amino acids: CASSLAGRRSPLHF. DNA of the CDR3: TGTGCCAGCAGCTTGGCGGGAAGGAGGTCACCCCTCCACTTT. This chain connects TRBV5-4 to TRBJ1-6; D unresolved. CDR3 size: 14 residues. Trimming removed 0 bases from V and 10 bases from J, with 11 bases in between. Germline V gene data show CDR1 as SGHNT and CDR2 as YYREEE (reference sequence).

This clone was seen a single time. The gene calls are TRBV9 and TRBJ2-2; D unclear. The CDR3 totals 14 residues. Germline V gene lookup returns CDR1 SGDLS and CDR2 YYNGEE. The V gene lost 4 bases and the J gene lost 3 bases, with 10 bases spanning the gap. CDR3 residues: CASSPRLDTGELFF. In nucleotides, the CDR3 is TGTGCCAGCAGCCCCCGACTTGACACCGGGGAGCTGTTTTTT.